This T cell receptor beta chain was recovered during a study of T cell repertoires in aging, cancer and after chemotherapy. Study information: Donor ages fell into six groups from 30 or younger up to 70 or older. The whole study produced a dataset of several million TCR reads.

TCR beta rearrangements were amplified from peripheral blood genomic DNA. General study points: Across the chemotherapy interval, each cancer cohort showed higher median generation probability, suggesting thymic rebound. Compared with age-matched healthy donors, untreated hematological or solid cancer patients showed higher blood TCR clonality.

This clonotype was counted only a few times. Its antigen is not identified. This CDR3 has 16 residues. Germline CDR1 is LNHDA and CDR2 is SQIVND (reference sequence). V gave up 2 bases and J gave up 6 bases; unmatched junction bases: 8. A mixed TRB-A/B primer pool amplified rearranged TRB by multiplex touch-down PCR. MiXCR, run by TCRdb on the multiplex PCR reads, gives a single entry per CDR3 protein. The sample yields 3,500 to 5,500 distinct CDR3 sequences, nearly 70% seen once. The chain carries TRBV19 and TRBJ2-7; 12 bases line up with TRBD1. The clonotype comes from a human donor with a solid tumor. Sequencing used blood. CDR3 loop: CASSINPGTGGGEQYF. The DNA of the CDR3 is TGTGCCAGTAGTATAAACCCCGGGACAGGGGGCGGCGAGCAGTACTTC. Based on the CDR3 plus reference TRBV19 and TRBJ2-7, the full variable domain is DGGITQSPKYLFRKEGQNVTLSCEQNLNHDAMYWYRQDPGQGLRLIYYSQIVNDFQKGDIAEGYSVSREKKESFPLTVTSAQKNPTAFYLCASSINPGTGGGEQYFGPGTRLTVT.